This entry lists 27 T cell receptor beta chains sequenced from one sample in a study of blood T cell repertoires in COVID-19. The method was immunoSEQ multiplex PCR; TCRdb's version includes in-frame clones alone and lacks a portion of them. This table has about 89,000 clones, 55% to 75% appearing once. The sequenced material came from peripheral blood. The receptors stem from an elderly woman with acute or convalescent COVID-19.

The CDR3 protein is CASSRAGYSNQPQHF. In DNA, the CDR3 is TGTGCCAGCAGCCGCGCAGGGTATAGCAATCAGCCCCAGCATTTT. This chain uses TRBV9 with TRBJ1-5, with D perhaps matching TRBD1 (5 bases). Germline-derived CDR1 and CDR2 are SGDLS and YYNGEE. The CDR3 is made up of 15 amino acids. V shed 4 bases and J shed 0 bases, with 11 bases lying between them.

The chain recombines TRBV3-1 (or the pseudogene TRBV3-2) with TRBJ1-3; 7 bases line up with TRBD1. Looked up from germline, CDR1 is LGHDT and CDR2 is YNNKEL (reference sequence). The CDR3 runs to 15 residues. The junction had 3 bases not matched to a gene; V was cut back by 4 bases and J by 0 bases. This chain's CDR3 is CASSRGTASGNTIYF. In nucleotides, the CDR3 is TGTGCCAGCAGCCGAGGGACAGCCTCTGGAAACACCATATATTTT.

This clone was observed at least ten times. This chain joins TRBV5-1 and TRBJ1-1; 7 bases match TRBD1. The germline V gene has CDR1 SGHRS and CDR2 YFSETQ. The length of the CDR3 is 15 residues. The V gene end was trimmed by 7 bases and the J gene end by 0 bases; junction bases not matched to a gene: 9. CDR3 residues: CASYPGGFMNTEAFF. The CDR3 DNA is TGCGCCAGCTACCCAGGGGGTTTCATGAACACTGAAGCTTTCTTT.

This chain uses TRBV6-5 with TRBJ1-2; D not certain. V was trimmed by 4 bases and J by 0 bases, leaving 9 bases between them. The length of the CDR3 is 14 residues. Germline lookup yields CDR1 MNHEY and CDR2 SVGAGI. As DNA, the CDR3 is TGTGCCAGCAGTTCGGTTTTTTCTAACTATGGCTACACCTTC. Translated: CASSSVFSNYGYTF.

The sample holds one count of this clone. The chain combines TRBV4-3 with TRBJ1-2; D perhaps matches TRBD1 (6 bases). V shed 2 bases and J shed 0 bases, with 13 bases lying between them. CDR3 size: 16 residues. CDR1 and CDR2 from the germline V gene are LGHNA and YSLEER. The CDR3 sequence: CASSQSRDTPNYGYTF. In DNA form, the CDR3 reads TGCGCCAGCAGCCAAAGCCGGGACACCCCTAACTATGGCTACACCTTC.

This chain links TRBV30 with TRBJ1-1; D unresolved. CDR3 length: 17 residues. The V end was cut by 0 bases, the J end by 5 bases, with 22 bases between. CDR1 is GTSNPN and CDR2 is SVGIG in the germline V gene (reference sequence). CDR3 amino acids: CAWSVPLGFREGTEAFF. DNA for the CDR3: TGTGCCTGGAGTGTACCCCTCGGTTTCCGGGAAGGGACTGAAGCTTTCTTT.

This clone occurred a few times. The genes are TRBV28 and TRBJ2-5; D is undetermined. Germline V gene sequence: CDR1 MDHEN, CDR2 SYDVKM. V lost 5 bases and J lost 5, with 9 bases in between. The CDR3 extends over 12 amino acids. This chain's CDR3 is CASSQTRETQYF. In nucleotides, the CDR3 is TGTGCCAGCAGTCAGACAAGGGAGACCCAGTACTTC.

The V and J genes are TRBV18 and TRBJ1-1; D call uncertain. This CDR3 spans 13 amino acids. Trimming pared 3 bases from V and 0 bases from J, leaving 5 bases between. CDR1 and CDR2 from the germline V gene are KGHSH and LQKENI. The CDR3 is CASSPQMNTEAFF. The CDR3 DNA sequence: TGTGCCAGCTCACCGCAGATGAACACTGAAGCTTTCTTT.

This clone appeared once. This chain links TRBV12-5 with TRBJ2-3, with 7 bases that match TRBD2. The CDR3 is 14 residues long. CDR1 is LGHNT, CDR2 FRNRAP, per germline. With 3 bases clipped from V and 6 bases from J, the junction kept 6 bases outside the gene matches. CDR3 region: CASGFTAGVDTQYF. The CDR3 nucleotides are TGTGCTAGTGGTTTTACCGCGGGGGTGGATACGCAGTATTTT.

Note on this clone: In the same sample, other DNA sequences code for this CDR3. The rearrangement joins TRBV5-1 to TRBJ2-3; tentatively, D is TRBD1 (6 bases). The CDR3 has 13 amino acids. With 0 bases removed from V and 6 bases from J, the gap between germline ends came to 8 bases. Germline values: CDR1 SGHRS, CDR2 YFSETQ. The CDR3 spells CASSLGQGDTQYF. CDR3 bases: TGCGCCAGCAGCTTGGGTCAGGGGGATACGCAGTATTTT.

The chain joins TRBV29-1 to TRBJ1-3; unclear D gene. Trimming removed 7 bases at V and 2 bases at J, with 9 bases between. CDR3 length: 12 residues. In germline, CDR1 is SQVTM, CDR2 ANQGSEA. CDR3 sequence (DNA): TGCAGCGGCACGGTTCCTGGAAACACCATATATTTT. This translates into CSGTVPGNTIYF.

The V and J genes are TRBV2 and TRBJ2-7; the match to TRBD1 covers 12 bases. CDR3 length: 14 residues. V lost 7 bases to trimming and J lost 5 bases; unmatched junction nucleotides: 6. Germline lookup yields CDR1 SNHLY and CDR2 FYNNEI. As DNA, the CDR3 is TGTGCCAGCAACCGGGACAGGGGGCCCCACGAGCAGTACTTC. It specifies CASNRDRGPHEQYF.

This chain joins TRBV2 and TRBJ1-4; D is uncertain. The germline V gene encodes CDR1 SNHLY and CDR2 FYNNEI. The CDR3 is made up of 14 amino acids. V lost 6 bases, J lost 10 bases, and 18 bases lay in between. CDR3 nucleotides: TGTGCCAGCAGCGCCCAAGGCTACCGGGGAAAACTGTTTTTT. Amino acids: CASSAQGYRGKLFF.

The rearrangement links TRBV5-1 to TRBJ1-2; possible D gene TRBD1, 5 bases. This CDR3 comprises 14 residues. With 0 bases removed from V and 3 bases from J, the gap between germline ends came to 9 bases. The germline CDR1 and CDR2 sequences are SGHRS and YFSETQ. CDR3 nucleotide sequence: TGCGCCAGCAGCTTGGCCTCGGGGGACTATGGCTACACCTTC. Translating gives CASSLASGDYGYTF.

This clone was recorded only once. The chain links TRBV7-2 to TRBJ1-3; 7 bases are shared with TRBD1. Germline trimming cut 4 bases from V and 5 bases from J; bases unmatched to any gene: 2. This CDR3 spans 13 amino acids. The germline V gene has CDR1 SGHTA and CDR2 FQGNSA. This CDR3 reads CASSWDRRNTIYF. In nucleotides, the CDR3 is TGTGCCAGCAGCTGGGACAGAAGAAACACCATATATTTT.

This chain uses TRBV10-1 with TRBJ2-3; TRBD1 is a possible D gene (5 bases). Germline values: CDR1 WNHNN, CDR2 SYGVQD (reference sequence). The CDR3 is 15 residues long. V was shortened by 7 bases and J by 2 bases, with 16 bases between the two germline ends. Here the CDR3 reads CASTREQDATDTQYF. CDR3 in DNA: TGCGCCAGCACACGAGAACAGGACGCCACAGATACGCAGTATTTT.

This chain uses TRBV7-8 with TRBJ1-1, with TRBD1 as a possible D gene (5 bases). The CDR3 runs 12 residues. Germline CDR1 is SGHVS and CDR2 is FQNEAQ. Trimming took 4 bases from V and 7 from J, leaving 10 bases between them. The CDR3 DNA reads as TGTGCCAGCAGCTCCCCGGGACTTGAAGCTTTCTTT. Its protein product is CASSSPGLEAFF.

This clone was detected a few times. The genes are TRBV7-9 and TRBJ1-5; D is possibly TRBD1 (5 bases). CDR3 size: 15 residues. Germline V gene lookup returns CDR1 SEHNR and CDR2 FQNEAQ (reference sequence). Trimming stripped 5 bases from V and 0 bases from J, with 11 bases between. The DNA for the CDR3 is TGTGCCAGCAGCAATTTAGGGGATAGCAATCAGCCCCAGCATTTT. This codes for CASSNLGDSNQPQHF.

This clone showed up just a few times. The genes are TRBV5-6 and TRBJ2-5; 7 bases line up with TRBD1. This CDR3 has 15 amino acids. The V and J ends lost 0 bases and 2 bases, in that order; junction bases with no gene match: 4. Germline lookup yields CDR1 SGHDT and CDR2 YYEEEE. CDR3 nucleotides: TGTGCCAGCAGCTTGGACGGGACAGTGCAAGAGACCCAGTACTTC. Translating it yields CASSLDGTVQETQYF.

J is TRBJ1-1 and V is TRBV4-1, with D possibly being TRBD1 (6 bases). Germline CDR1 is MGHRA and CDR2 is YSYEKL. Trimming removed 9 bases from V and 3 bases from J, with 17 bases in between. The CDR3 runs 14 residues. CDR3 bases: TGCGCCAGTCAGCCGCGCAGGGGCGACACTGAAGCTTTCTTT. Its translation: CASQPRRGDTEAFF.

This clone counts as medium-sized. This chain uses TRBV5-1 with TRBJ2-2; the D gene is possibly TRBD1 (6 bases). Trimming stripped 5 bases from V and 1 base from J, with 12 bases between. Germline V gene sequence: CDR1 SGHRS, CDR2 YFSETQ. The CDR3 covers 15 residues. The CDR3 DNA sequence: TGCGCCAGCAGACTGGGGGCGCAGAACACCGGGGAGCTGTTTTTT. It encodes CASRLGAQNTGELFF. Full variable domain (remainder filled in from reference TRBV5-1 and TRBJ2-2): KAGVTQTPRYLIKTRGQQVTLSCSPISGHRSVSWYQQTPGQGLQFLFEYFSETQRNKGNFPGRFSGRQFSNSRSEMNVSTLELGDSALYLCASRLGAQNTGELFFGEGSRLTVL.

This clone came up a few times. CDR3 sequence reads: CASSRTGGGEKLFF. The CDR3 nucleotides read TGCGCCAGCAGCCGGACAGGGGGCGGCGAAAAACTGTTTTTT. The rearrangement links TRBV5-1 to TRBJ1-4, with 11 bases aligning to TRBD1. Germline-derived CDR1 and CDR2 are SGHRS and YFSETQ. The CDR3 has 14 residues. With 4 bases clipped from V and 8 bases from J, the junction kept 4 bases outside the gene matches. The whole variable domain, filled in from reference TRBV5-1 and TRBJ1-4, reads KAGVTQTPRYLIKTRGQQVTLSCSPISGHRSVSWYQQTPGQGLQFLFEYFSETQRNKGNFPGRFSGRQFSNSRSEMNVSTLELGDSALYLCASSRTGGGEKLFFGSGTQLSVL.

The rearrangement uses TRBV6-6 and TRBJ2-1; 7 nucleotides align to TRBD1. Trimming at V came to 5 bases and at J to 4 bases, leaving 2 bases not matched to a gene. The CDR3 is 13 residues long. Germline CDR1 and CDR2: MNHNY and SVGAGI (reference sequence). CDR3 nucleotide sequence: TGTGCCAGCAGTAACAGGGGATACAATGAGCAGTTCTTC. Protein product: CASSNRGYNEQFF.

The chain is built from TRBV18 and TRBJ2-5; 8 bases are a match to TRBD1. The V segment lost 4 bases and the J segment 4 bases; nucleotides outside the gene matches: 5. Germline V gene data show CDR1 as KGHSH and CDR2 as LQKENI. The CDR3 spans 14 residues. For the CDR3, the DNA is TGTGCCAGCTCACTCTACGGACAGGGAGAGACCCAGTACTTC. Protein: CASSLYGQGETQYF.

V is TRBV7-2 and J is TRBJ2-1; D might be TRBD2 (5 bases). The CDR3 runs 15 residues. V dropped 6 bases and J dropped 4 bases, with 16 bases sitting between them. Germline V gene sequence: CDR1 SGHTA, CDR2 FQGNSA. Here the CDR3 reads CASRSGLGGYNEQFF. The CDR3 coding sequence is TGTGCCAGCAGGTCCGGCCTTGGAGGTTACAATGAGCAGTTCTTC.

Notes on this clone: Other nucleotide sequences in the sample specify the same CDR3. The J gene is TRBJ2-3, the V gene TRBV5-1; perhaps TRBD2 as D (6 bases). Trimming removed 1 base at V and 1 base at J, with 10 bases between. This CDR3 comprises 15 residues. Germline assignment: CDR1 SGHRS and CDR2 YFSETQ. The CDR3: CASSLSRGGTDTQYF. CDR3 sequence (DNA): TGCGCCAGCAGCTTGTCTCGCGGGGGCACAGATACGCAGTATTTT.

The chain recombines TRBV10-3 with TRBJ1-2, with TRBD1 matching 7 bases. Germline V gene sequence: CDR1 ENHRY, CDR2 SYGVKD. The V gene end was trimmed by 3 bases and the J gene end by 4 bases; junction bases not matched to a gene: 5. The CDR3 runs to 14 residues. Here the CDR3 DNA reads TGTGCCATCAGTGACACAGGACAGGTCTATGGCTACACCTTC. Its translation is CAISDTGQVYGYTF.